This record covers a single T cell receptor beta chain. These data come from a study of technical replicates of blood from a few donors. Trimming cost V 0 bases and J 5 bases, with 9 bases left between them. CDR1 and CDR2 (germline): SGDLS, YYNGEE. This CDR3 has 13 amino acids. TCRdb's copy holds only in-frame clones and misses some; the assay was immunoSEQ multiplex PCR. The repertoire holds around 93,000 clones, with less than 95% as singletons. The rearrangement joins TRBV9 to TRBJ2-7; D remains ambiguous. The receptor was isolated from a human donor in good health. The source material was T cells isolated from PBMCs. CDR3 region: CASSVVGEDEQYF. CDR3 sequence (DNA): TGTGCCAGCAGCGTAGTGGGTGAGGACGAGCAGTACTTC.